This T cell receptor (beta chain) was retrieved from a study of metastatic and nonmetastatic thyroid tumors. About the study: For malignant and benign thyroid patients, tumor or nodule tissue and blood were the sources whose repertoires were compared. Study-wide findings and caveats: Reports indicated that malignant thyroid tumors showed significantly higher TCR beta diversity than benign nodules did, in blood and tumor.

In the study's own analysis: Built for papillary thyroid cancer, a distant-metastasis classifier drew on CDR3 differences across clinicopathological groups. With MiXCR, TCRdb called clones anew from the PCR reads. These V and J calls originate from TCRdb's pipeline instead of the authors' own analysis. The sample contains 20,000 or so clones, under 45% of which appear only once. There were no patients who had received any treatment before thyroid surgery. This clone was found a few times. Its antigen is currently unknown. Sample: tumor tissue. The receptor comes from a female donor with papillary thyroid cancer or a benign thyroid nodule (not recorded which). Some clones in this sample may be carry-over from other donors' samples.

For the CDR3, the DNA is TGTGCCAGCAGACGACAGGGTCTTGGTTCACCCCTCCACTTT. Translation: CASRRQGLGSPLHF. The chain is built from TRBV27 and TRBJ1-6; 7 nucleotides line up with TRBD1. The CDR3 sequence is 14 residues long. The germline gives CDR1 MNHEY, CDR2 SMNVEV (reference sequence). With V trimmed by 6 bases and J by 9 bases, 8 bases remained unmatched.